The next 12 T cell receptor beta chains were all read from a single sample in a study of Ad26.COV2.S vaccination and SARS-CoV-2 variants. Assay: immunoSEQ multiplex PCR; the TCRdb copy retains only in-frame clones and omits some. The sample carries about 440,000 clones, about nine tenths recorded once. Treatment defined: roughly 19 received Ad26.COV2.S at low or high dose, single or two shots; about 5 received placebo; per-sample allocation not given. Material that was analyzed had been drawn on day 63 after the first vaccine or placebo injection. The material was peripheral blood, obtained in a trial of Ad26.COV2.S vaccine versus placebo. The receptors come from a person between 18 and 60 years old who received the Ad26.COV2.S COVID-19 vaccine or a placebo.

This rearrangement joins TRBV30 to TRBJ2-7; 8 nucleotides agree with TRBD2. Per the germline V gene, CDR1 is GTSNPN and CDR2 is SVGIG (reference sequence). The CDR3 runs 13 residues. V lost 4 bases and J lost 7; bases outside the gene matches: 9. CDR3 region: CAWTSGPWGEQYF. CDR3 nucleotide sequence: TGTGCCTGGACTAGCGGGCCCTGGGGAGAGCAGTACTTC.

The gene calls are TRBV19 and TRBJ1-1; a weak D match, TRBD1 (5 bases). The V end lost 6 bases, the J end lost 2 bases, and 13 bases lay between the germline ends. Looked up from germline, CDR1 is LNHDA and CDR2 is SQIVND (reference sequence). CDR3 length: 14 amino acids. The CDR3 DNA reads TGTGCCAGTAGCCGACAGATGACTAACACTGAAGCTTTCTTT. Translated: CASSRQMTNTEAFF. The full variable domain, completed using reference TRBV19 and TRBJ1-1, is DGGITQSPKYLFRKEGQNVTLSCEQNLNHDAMYWYRQDPGQGLRLIYYSQIVNDFQKGDIAEGYSVSREKKESFPLTVTSAQKNPTAFYLCASSRQMTNTEAFFGQGTRLTVV.

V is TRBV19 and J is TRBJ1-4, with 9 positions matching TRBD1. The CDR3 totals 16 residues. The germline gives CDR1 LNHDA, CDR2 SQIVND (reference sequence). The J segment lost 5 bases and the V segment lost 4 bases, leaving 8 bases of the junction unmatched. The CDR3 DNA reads TGTGCCAGTAGTACCGGACACGGACAGGGGAATGAAAAACTGTTTTTT. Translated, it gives CASSTGHGQGNEKLFF.

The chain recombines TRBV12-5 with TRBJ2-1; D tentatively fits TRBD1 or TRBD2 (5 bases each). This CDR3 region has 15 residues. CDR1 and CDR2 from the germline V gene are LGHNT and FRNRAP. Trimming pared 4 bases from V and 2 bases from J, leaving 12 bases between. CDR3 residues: CASGSPRGPYNEQFF. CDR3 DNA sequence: TGTGCTAGTGGTTCACCCCGGGGCCCCTACAATGAGCAGTTCTTC.

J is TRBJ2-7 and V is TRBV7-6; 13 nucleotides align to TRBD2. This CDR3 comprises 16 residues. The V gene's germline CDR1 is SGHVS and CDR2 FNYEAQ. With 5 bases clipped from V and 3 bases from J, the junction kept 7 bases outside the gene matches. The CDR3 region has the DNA TGTGCCAGCAGCCCACTAGCGGGAGGGGGAATCTACGAGCAGTACTTC. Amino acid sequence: CASSPLAGGGIYEQYF.

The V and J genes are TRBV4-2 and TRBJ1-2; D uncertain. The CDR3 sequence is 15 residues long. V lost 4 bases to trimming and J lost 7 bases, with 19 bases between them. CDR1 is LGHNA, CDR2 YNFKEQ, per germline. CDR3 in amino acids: CASSRTGEGVGGYTF. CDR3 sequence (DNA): TGTGCCAGCAGCCGGACCGGAGAGGGTGTGGGTGGCTACACCTTC.

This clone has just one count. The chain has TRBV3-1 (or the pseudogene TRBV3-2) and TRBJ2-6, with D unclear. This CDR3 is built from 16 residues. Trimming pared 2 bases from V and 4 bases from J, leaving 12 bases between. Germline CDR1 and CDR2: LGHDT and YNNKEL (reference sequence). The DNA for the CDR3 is TGTGCCAGCAGCCAAAATTTAGGGTCCGGGGCCAACGTCCTGACTTTC. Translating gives CASSQNLGSGANVLTF.

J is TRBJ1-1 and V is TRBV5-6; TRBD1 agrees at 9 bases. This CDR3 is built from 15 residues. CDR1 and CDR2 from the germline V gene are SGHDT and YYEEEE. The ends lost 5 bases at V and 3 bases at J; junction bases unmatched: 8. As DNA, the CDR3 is TGTGCCAGCAGGTTCGGGACAGGGAGGGACACTGAAGCTTTCTTT. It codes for CASRFGTGRDTEAFF.

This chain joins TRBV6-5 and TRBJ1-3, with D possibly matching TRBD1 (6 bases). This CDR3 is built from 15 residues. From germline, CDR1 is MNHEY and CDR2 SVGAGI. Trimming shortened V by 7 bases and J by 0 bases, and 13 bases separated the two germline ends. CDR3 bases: TGTGCCAGCACCCTAGACAGGCCCTCTGGAAACACCATATATTTT. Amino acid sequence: CASTLDRPSGNTIYF.

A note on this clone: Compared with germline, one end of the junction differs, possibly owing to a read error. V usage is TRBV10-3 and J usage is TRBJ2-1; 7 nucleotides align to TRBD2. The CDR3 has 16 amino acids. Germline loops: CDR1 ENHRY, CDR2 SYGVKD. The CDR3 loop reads CALRGERGSSYNEQFF. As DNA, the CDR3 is TGTGCCCTCAGAGGAGAGCGGGGCAGCTCCTACAATGAGCAGTTCTTC.

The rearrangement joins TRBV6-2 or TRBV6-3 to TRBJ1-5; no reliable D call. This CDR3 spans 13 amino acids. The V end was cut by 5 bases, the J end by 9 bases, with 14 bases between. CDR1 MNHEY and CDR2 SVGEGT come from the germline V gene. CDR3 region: CASSNQVRGPQHF. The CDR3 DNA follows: TGTGCCAGCAGTAACCAGGTTCGAGGGCCCCAGCATTTT.

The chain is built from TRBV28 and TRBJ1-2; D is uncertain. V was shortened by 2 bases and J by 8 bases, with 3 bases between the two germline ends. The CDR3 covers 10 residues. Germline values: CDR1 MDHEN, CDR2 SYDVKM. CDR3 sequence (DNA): TGTGCCAGCAGTTTAGAGGGCTACACCTTC. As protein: CASSLEGYTF.